The 23 T cell receptor beta chains in this list originate from one sample, sequenced in a study of T cell repertoires in cytomegalovirus infection (dated by TCRdb to between 2019 and 2020). TCRdb lists the instrument as Illumina HiSeq 1500. The public sequencing data were trimmed at Q25 with fastp and processed into clonotypes with MiXCR by TCRdb, which kept only in-frame beta chains. One record per CDR3 amino acid sequence lists the most common genes and DNA. The sample has more than 350,000 distinct CDR3 sequences on record, approximately 31% of them singletons. Clones ranked in the top ten supply roughly 15% of the sample. Sequencing used PBMCs. The receptors were sampled from a human donor in good health (CMV status not recorded). Some clones in this sample may be carry-over from other donors' samples.

This clonotype came up many times. As DNA, the CDR3 is TGTGCCAGCAGCCCACCCCCGCCTACACACAATGAGCAGTTCTTC. Translation gives CASSPPPPTHNEQFF. The chain combines TRBV7-2 with TRBJ2-1; D gene uncertain. The CDR3 extends over 15 amino acids. The germline V and J ends were trimmed by 5 bases and 5 bases, with 16 bases remaining between them. Germline V lookup: CDR1 SGHTA, CDR2 FQGNSA.

This clonotype was seen many times. The chain links TRBV28 to TRBJ1-2; no clear D. Per the germline V gene, CDR1 is MDHEN and CDR2 is SYDVKM. This CDR3 comprises 12 residues. Trimming stripped 1 base from V and 8 bases from J, with 8 bases between. The CDR3 nucleotides are TGTGCCAGCAGTTTATTAAGACAAGGCTACACCTTC. Translation gives CASSLLRQGYTF.

There are a few counts of this clonotype. The chain recombines TRBV7-2 with TRBJ2-3; the D is unclear. Trimming shortened V by 1 base and J by 4 bases, and 12 bases separated the two germline ends. Germline V gene data show CDR1 as SGHTA and CDR2 as FQGNSA. This CDR3 is 15 amino acids long. CDR3 sequence: CASSLGPARADTQYF. The CDR3 DNA is TGTGCCAGCAGCTTAGGACCCGCACGGGCAGATACGCAGTATTTT.

This clonotype was seen a few times. V and J are TRBV6-1 and TRBJ1-2; D might be TRBD1 (6 bases). CDR3 length: 12 residues. In germline, CDR1 is MNHNS, CDR2 SASEGT. Trimming removed 4 bases at V and 7 bases at J, with 10 bases between. CDR3 in amino acids: CASSVGAGGYTF. The CDR3 DNA sequence: TGTGCCAGCAGTGTGGGGGCAGGTGGCTACACCTTC.

The chain joins TRBV4-1 to TRBJ1-1, with a weak D call TRBD1 (5 bases). Trimming took 0 bases from V and 2 from J, leaving 13 bases between them. This CDR3 region has 16 residues. Germline loops: CDR1 MGHRA, CDR2 YSYEKL. The DNA of the CDR3 is TGCGCCAGCAGCCAAGACGGTGGCGGGGGAAACACTGAAGCTTTCTTT. Protein product: CASSQDGGGGNTEAFF.

This rearrangement joins TRBV11-2 to TRBJ2-3; 10 nucleotides agree with TRBD2. The junction had 7 bases not matched to a gene; V was cut back by 5 bases and J by 5 bases. The CDR3 has 15 residues. Germline values: CDR1 SGHAT, CDR2 FQNNGV. CDR3 residues: CASSQSGGAGDTQYF. CDR3 DNA sequence: TGTGCCAGCAGCCAAAGCGGGGGGGCAGGAGATACGCAGTATTTT.

This clonotype was counted only a few times. The chain recombines TRBV6-2 or TRBV6-3 with TRBJ2-7, with D hard to call. V was cut by 1 base and J by 0 bases, with 19 bases left in between. CDR1 and CDR2 (germline): MNHEY, SVGEGT. This CDR3 comprises 18 residues. CDR3 residues: CASSYWGPKLWFSYEQYF. The CDR3 bases are TGTGCCAGCAGTTACTGGGGTCCTAAACTCTGGTTCTCCTACGAGCAGTACTTC.

V is TRBV3-1 and J is TRBJ2-7, with a possible D match to TRBD1 (6 bases). The CDR3 consists of 17 residues. Trimming left V 0 bases short and J 7 bases short, with 22 bases between. Germline lookup yields CDR1 LGHDT and CDR2 YNNKEL (reference sequence). CDR3 region: CASSQEEKTGNLREQYF. The CDR3 DNA sequence: TGTGCCAGCAGCCAAGAAGAAAAAACAGGGAACCTACGGGAGCAGTACTTC.

V gene TRBV7-2 combines with J gene TRBJ1-2; D not resolved. In germline, CDR1 is SGHTA, CDR2 FQGNSA. Trimming took off 5 bases at V and 1 base at J, with 11 bases between the two ends. CDR3 length: 14 amino acids. CDR3 protein: CASSVGRNNYGYTF. The CDR3 nucleotides are TGTGCCAGCAGCGTCGGACGGAATAACTATGGCTACACCTTC. Variable domain in full (rest from reference TRBV7-2 and TRBJ1-2): GAGVSQSPSNKVTEKGKDVELRCDPISGHTALYWYRQSLGQGLEFLIYFQGNSAPDKSGLPSDRFSAERTGGSVSTLTIQRTQQEDSAVYLCASSVGRNNYGYTFGSGTRLTVV.

This clonotype was seen a handful of times. The J gene is TRBJ1-5, the V gene TRBV6-5; maybe TRBD1 (6 bases). The V and J ends lost 6 bases and 4 bases respectively, with 16 bases between them. Germline values: CDR1 MNHEY, CDR2 SVGAGI. The CDR3 runs to 15 residues. The CDR3, as DNA: TGTGCCAGCAGCAGAGAGGGGGGCGCGAATCAGCCCCAGCATTTT. The encoded protein is CASSREGGANQPQHF.

This clonotype appeared a few times. The V and J genes are TRBV29-1 and TRBJ2-3; TRBD1 or TRBD2 may be the D gene (6 bases each). Trimming stripped 0 bases from V and 2 bases from J, with 18 bases between. The CDR3 is made up of 17 amino acids. CDR1 and CDR2 (germline): SQVTM, ANQGSEA. The CDR3 coding sequence is TGCAGCGTTGAAGATAGGAGGGGGAACATCTACACAGATACGCAGTATTTT. Its protein is CSVEDRRGNIYTDTQYF.

This clonotype showed up just a few times. The genes are TRBV6-1 and TRBJ1-1; 7 bases agree with TRBD1. This CDR3 has 13 amino acids. Germline assignment: CDR1 MNHNS and CDR2 SASEGT. V lost 9 bases, J lost 0 bases, and 4 bases stayed unmatched. The chain's CDR3 is CASWDRMNTEAFF. The CDR3 nucleotides read TGTGCCAGTTGGGACAGAATGAACACTGAAGCTTTCTTT.

The chain is built from TRBV19 and TRBJ2-3, with 9 bases identical to TRBD2. Germline-derived CDR1 and CDR2 are LNHDA and SQIVND (reference sequence). This CDR3 spans 15 amino acids. With V trimmed by 6 bases and J by 7 bases, 11 bases remained unmatched. CDR3 DNA: TGTGCCAGTAGAATCCCAGCGGGGGGAAAAAATACGCAGTATTTT. Its protein is CASRIPAGGKNTQYF.

The sample holds many counts of this clonotype. The rearrangement joins TRBV7-8 to TRBJ1-6, with 8 nucleotides matching TRBD1. CDR1 is SGHVS and CDR2 is FQNEAQ in the germline V gene. The ends lost 0 bases at V and 0 bases at J; junction bases unmatched: 10. This CDR3 has 20 amino acids. Written as DNA, the CDR3 is TGTGCCAGCAGCTTAGCGTTCAGGGGGCGGAGTGGCTCCTATAATTCACCCCTCCACTTT. It codes for CASSLAFRGRSGSYNSPLHF.

This chain joins TRBV11-2 and TRBJ2-1; maybe TRBD2 (6 bases). Looked up from germline, CDR1 is SGHAT and CDR2 is FQNNGV. Trimming took off 6 bases at V and 8 bases at J, with 23 bases between the two ends. This CDR3 region has 16 residues. CDR3 DNA sequence: TGTGCCAGCAGTGTTTTCTTACGTAACGGGGGTGATGAGCAGTTCTTC. Translating gives CASSVFLRNGGDEQFF.

This clonotype has a handful of counts. This sequence joins TRBV6-5 and TRBJ1-4; a possible D gene is TRBD1 (6 bases). Trimming took off 8 bases at V and 8 bases at J, with 18 bases between the two ends. CDR1 is MNHEY, CDR2 SVGAGI, per germline. The CDR3 is 14 amino acids. The CDR3 DNA sequence: TGTGCCAGCGGGAGGACAGCCATTTCGGAAAAACTGTTTTTT. As protein: CASGRTAISEKLFF.

The V gene is TRBV20-1, the J gene TRBJ1-6; D might be TRBD1 (6 bases). The germline CDR1 and CDR2 sequences are DFQATT and SNEGSKA (reference sequence). This CDR3 is built from 13 residues. CDR3 sequence (DNA): TGCAGCGCCCGGGAACAGGGAAATTCACCCCTCCACTTT. Its translation: CSAREQGNSPLHF.

This clonotype has more than one count but fewer than ten. The rearrangement joins TRBV4-3 to TRBJ2-7, with D possibly TRBD1 on 6 matching bases. V was clipped by 0 bases and J by 2 bases, with 14 bases between them. The CDR3 is made up of 16 amino acids. Germline lookup yields CDR1 LGHNA and CDR2 YSLEER. The CDR3 here is CASSQDLNRVAYEQYF. CDR3 sequence (DNA): TGCGCCAGCAGCCAAGATTTGAACAGGGTCGCCTACGAGCAGTACTTC.

This clonotype came up a few times. Written as DNA, the CDR3 is TGTGCCAGCAGTCCGACTAGCGGGGCCGGGGAGCTGTTTTTT. This sequence encodes CASSPTSGAGELFF. The chain employs TRBV6-1 and TRBJ2-2; 11 bases match TRBD2. The CDR3 is made up of 14 amino acids. Germline-derived CDR1 and CDR2 are MNHNS and SASEGT. V lost 5 bases and J lost 6; bases outside the gene matches: 2.

The CDR3 DNA sequence: TGTGCCAGCAGACCCCAGGGTTCTAGCACAGATACGCAGTATTTT. This translates into CASRPQGSSTDTQYF. This chain joins TRBV5-4 and TRBJ2-3, with D possibly being TRBD1 (5 bases). Trimming shortened V by 5 bases and J by 0 bases, and 13 bases separated the two germline ends. The germline CDR1 and CDR2 sequences are SGHNT and YYREEE (reference sequence). The CDR3 is made up of 15 amino acids.

This clonotype was seen ten or more times. V usage is TRBV7-8 and J usage is TRBJ2-3, with unresolved D. Germline assignment: CDR1 SGHVS and CDR2 FQNEAQ. CDR3 length equals 14 residues. Trimming took off 4 bases at V and 0 bases at J, with 8 bases between the two ends. CDR3 region: CASSSAASTDTQYF. Written as DNA, the CDR3 is TGTGCCAGCAGCTCCGCGGCTAGCACAGATACGCAGTATTTT.

There are many counts of this clonotype. The gene calls are TRBV28 and TRBJ2-3; 12 bases match TRBD2. Germline V gene sequence: CDR1 MDHEN, CDR2 SYDVKM. This CDR3 is built from 17 residues. Trimming took 5 bases from V and 0 from J; bases not matched to a gene: 6. CDR3 nucleotides: TGTGCCAGCAGTCTAAGACTAGCGGGGGTTAGCACAGATACGCAGTATTTT. Its translation is CASSLRLAGVSTDTQYF.

There are a few counts of this clonotype. The V gene is TRBV20-1, the J gene TRBJ2-7; weak D call: TRBD2 (5 bases). Germline loops: CDR1 DFQATT, CDR2 SNEGSKA (reference sequence). The CDR3 has 16 residues. V was cut by 0 bases and J by 3 bases, with 18 bases left in between. The CDR3 spells CSARDQASYGDYEQYF. CDR3 DNA: TGCAGTGCTAGAGATCAGGCTTCGTACGGGGACTACGAGCAGTACTTC.